These 5 T cell receptor beta chains were all obtained from the same sample, sequenced in a study of T cell repertoires in cytomegalovirus infection. From the reads, TCRdb called clonotypes with MiXCR, one entry per CDR3 protein. The sample includes hundreds of thousands of distinct CDR3 sequences, 20% to 25% of them seen just once. Sequencing was carried out using CD8+ T cells from PBMCs. These receptors were taken from a human donor in good health (CMV status not recorded). Some clones in this sample may be carry-over from other donors' samples.

This clonotype was picked up many times. J is TRBJ2-3 and V is TRBV12-3 or TRBV12-4, with TRBD2 matching over 11 bases. There are 16 residues in the CDR3. V lost 1 base and J lost 4; bases outside the gene matches: 4. The CDR3 DNA follows: TGTGCCAGCAGTTTAGGTAGCGGGGGGGCATCAGATACGCAGTATTTT. Protein product: CASSLGSGGASDTQYF.

This clonotype has ten or more counts. The chain joins TRBV7-8 to TRBJ2-7, with TRBD1 matching over 9 bases. The CDR3 has 15 amino acids. Germline V gene data show CDR1 as SGHVS and CDR2 as FQNEAQ. Trimming removed 5 bases from V and 6 bases from J; junction bases left unmatched: 11. DNA of the CDR3: TGTGCCAGCAGCGAGTCCGGGACAGGGTTAGCCGAGCAGTACTTC. It specifies CASSESGTGLAEQYF. Looking up the rest from reference TRBV7-8 and TRBJ2-7 gives the full variable domain: GAGVSQSPRYKVAKRGQDVALRCDPISGHVSLFWYQQALGQGPEFLTYFQNEAQLDKSGLPSDRFFAERPEGSVSTLKIQRTQQEDSAVYLCASSESGTGLAEQYFGPGTRLTVT.

The rearrangement uses TRBV6-8 and TRBJ1-1; TRBD1 is a possible D gene (5 bases). Germline values: CDR1 MNHGY, CDR2 SAAAGT. V lost 6 bases and J 0 bases, leaving 14 bases between the germline ends. This CDR3 has 15 residues. As DNA, the CDR3 is TGTGCCAGCAGCCCCCGAAGGACACTGAACACTGAAGCTTTCTTT. It codes for CASSPRRTLNTEAFF.

This clonotype showed up many times. CDR3 DNA: TGTGCCAGCAGTTACATGGATCCGAGTCGCACAGATACGCAGTATTTT. As protein: CASSYMDPSRTDTQYF. The chain links TRBV6-2 or TRBV6-3 to TRBJ2-3, with D unresolved. The CDR3 covers 16 residues. In germline, CDR1 is MNHEY, CDR2 SVGEGT. Trimming stripped 2 bases from V and 1 base from J, with 13 bases between.

This clonotype occurred a few times. V is TRBV19 and J is TRBJ1-2; D gene uncertain. This CDR3 spans 12 amino acids. The V gene lost 9 bases and the J gene lost 4 bases, with 12 bases spanning the gap. Germline CDR1 reads LNHDA; CDR2 reads SQIVND (reference sequence). CDR3 in DNA: TGTGCCAGGATACTACTGAGCTATGGCTACACCTTC. Translated, it gives CARILLSYGYTF.